The 9 T cell receptor beta chains in this list originate from one sample, sequenced in a study of T cells in Graves' hyperthyroidism and ophthalmopathy. The CDR3 regions of TCR beta were amplified from RNA transcripts. First-round RT-PCR targeting the TCR CDR3 was performed with the HTBI primer set. Via MiXCR, TCRdb re-called the multiplex PCR reads, giving one row per CDR3 protein. The sample records 250,000 to 300,000 distinct CDR3 sequences, about an eighth being singletons. The sample was blood. Receptor source: a woman in her twenties or thirties with Graves' hyperthyroidism that later progressed to Graves' ophthalmopathy.

The chain uses TRBV12-3 or TRBV12-4 and TRBJ1-1, with D unresolved. This CDR3 comprises 21 residues. V was clipped by 3 bases and J by 3 bases, with 32 bases between them. CDR3 nucleotides: TGTGCCAGCAGTTTGGGTGAAAGTGATGGGAGGGTCCATCAAAAGGACACTGAAGCTTTCTTT. Its translation is CASSLGESDGRVHQKDTEAFF.

The chain employs TRBV5-5 and TRBJ2-7, with D hard to call. This CDR3 contains 12 residues. The germline V gene encodes CDR1 SGHKS and CDR2 YYEKEE (reference sequence). V was cut by 0 bases and J by 3 bases, with 4 bases left in between. DNA of the CDR3: TGTGCCAGCAGCTTGGATATCTACGAGCAGTACTTC. As protein: CASSLDIYEQYF.

Ten or more counts support this clonotype. This chain uses TRBV7-9 with TRBJ1-4; D not certain. Germline CDR1 reads SEHNR; CDR2 reads FQNEAQ (reference sequence). This CDR3 spans 16 amino acids. V gave up 7 bases and J gave up 6 bases, with 21 bases separating them. CDR3 in amino acids: CASTTTLQRKYEKLFF. In nucleotides, the CDR3 is TGTGCCAGCACAACAACCTTACAGAGGAAGTATGAAAAACTGTTTTTT.

This clonotype appeared many times. The CDR3 nucleotides read TGTGCCAGCAGCCAGGGACTAGCGGGAGGAGTAGATGAGCAGTTCTTC. It encodes CASSQGLAGGVDEQFF. The chain couples TRBV7-9 to TRBJ2-1; 15 bases map to TRBD2. The CDR3 covers 16 residues. In germline, CDR1 is SEHNR, CDR2 FQNEAQ (reference sequence). V lost 5 bases to trimming and J lost 8 bases; unmatched junction nucleotides: 7.

This clonotype has a count of ten or more. V usage is TRBV28 and J usage is TRBJ2-7, with 8 bases identical to TRBD2. V was pared by 3 bases and J by 5 bases, with 12 bases of the junction left unmatched. Germline assignment: CDR1 MDHEN and CDR2 SYDVKM. The CDR3 runs 16 residues. CDR3 coding DNA: TGTGCCAGCAGTTTGTTGCGGGAGGCCCTCCCGGACGAGCAGTACTTC. Amino acids: CASSLLREALPDEQYF.

This clonotype was seen a few times. The rearrangement uses TRBV5-1 and TRBJ2-5; TRBD1 agrees at 9 bases. Germline lookup yields CDR1 SGHRS and CDR2 YFSETQ. Losses at the gene ends were 0 bases for V and 3 bases for J; bases not matched to a gene: 6. The CDR3 sequence is 16 residues long. In DNA form, the CDR3 reads TGCGCCAGCAGCTTGGTTACAGGGGGCGAGAAAGAGACCCAGTACTTC. Translating it yields CASSLVTGGEKETQYF.

This sequence joins TRBV18 and TRBJ1-4; 9 bases map to TRBD1. V was clipped by 2 bases and J by 8 bases; unmatched bases: 12. The CDR3 has 17 residues. CDR1 is KGHSH, CDR2 LQKENI, per germline. The CDR3 bases are TGTGCCAGCTCACCATCCATGGGACAGGGAAAGAGCGAAAAACTGTTTTTT. It translates to CASSPSMGQGKSEKLFF. Full variable domain (missing parts from reference TRBV18 and TRBJ1-4): NAGVMQNPRHLVRRRGQEARLRCSPMKGHSHVYWYRQLPEEGLKFMVYLQKENIIDESGMPKERFSAEFPKEGPSILRIQQVVRGDSAAYFCASSPSMGQGKSEKLFFGSGTQLSVL.

This clonotype was counted ten times or more. The gene calls are TRBV20-1 and TRBJ1-1, with D perhaps TRBD1 (5 bases). Germline V gene data show CDR1 as DFQATT and CDR2 as SNEGSKA (reference sequence). The V gene lost 4 bases and the J gene lost 2 bases, with 17 bases spanning the gap. The CDR3 totals 15 residues. CDR3 coding DNA: TGCAGTGCTATACCGGGGGTCAAAACTAACACTGAAGCTTTCTTT. Its translation: CSAIPGVKTNTEAFF.

This clonotype came up many times. The chain has TRBV11-2 and TRBJ2-1, with no clear D. Germline V lookup: CDR1 SGHAT, CDR2 FQNNGV. With 1 base removed from V and 6 bases from J, the gap between germline ends came to 16 bases. The CDR3 spans 16 residues. DNA of the CDR3: TGTGCCAGCAGCTTAGTGGGGTACCCAGAAGGCAATGAGCAGTTCTTC. This gives the protein CASSLVGYPEGNEQFF.